The source of this T cell receptor (beta chain) is a study of OX40 agonist ivuxolimab in advanced cancers. Germline-derived CDR1 and CDR2 are SGDLS and YYNGEE. Trimming pared 2 bases from V and 0 bases from J, leaving 3 bases between. The CDR3 is 14 amino acids. Produced via immunoSEQ multiplex PCR; TCRdb's table is partial and in-frame only. Here the sample spans more than 60,000 clones, about 88% being singletons. V gene TRBV9 combines with J gene TRBJ1-6; D uncertain. The sequencing here drew on CD4+ or CD8+ T cells sorted from blood, taken in a trial of the OX40 agonist ivuxolimab. The origin of this receptor is an adult with an advanced solid tumor such as melanoma, head and neck, liver or kidney cancer. This chain's CDR3 is CASSVSSYNSPLHF. As DNA, the CDR3 is TGTGCCAGCAGCGTGAGCTCCTATAATTCACCCCTCCACTTT.